This T cell receptor beta chain originates from a study of shared clonotypes between healthy human individuals (dated by TCRdb to 2018 to 2020). The study in broad terms: A couple of women and three men aged 18 to 49 years were included in the cohort. For each donor, CD4 naive and CD4 memory were each given three plates, CD8 naive was given two plates, and CD8 memory was given one plate. The study deeply sequenced blood TCR repertoires of five healthy adults to estimate repertoire size and the extent of clonotype sharing between individuals. To increase sequencing depth and limit assay-specific biases, TCR repertoire library preparation and sequencing were carried out by different laboratories using diverse techniques. Between about 0.85 and 9.5 billion PBMCs per donor were obtained by leukapheresis.

Compared with germline, V lacks 4 bases and J lacks 3 bases; bases without a gene match: 9. CDR1 and CDR2 are drawn from the germline V gene: MDHEN, SYDVKM. The CDR3, cysteine through phenylalanine, is 16 amino acids long. This entry keeps only the CDR3 DNA: 48 bases, framed from base 1. The donors were healthy, HIV-negative adults who had no recently reported acute infections or vaccinations. All donors were Caucasian adults living in Nashville, Tennessee, USA. Magnetic negative selection was used to enrich CD4+ T cells, after which naive cells were positively selected on CD45RA and the negative fraction became the memory subset. Blood was collected by leukapheresis, and PBMCs were isolated by Ficoll-Histopaque density gradient centrifugation and then cryopreserved in liquid nitrogen vapor phase. Analytical flow cytometry was used to check the purity and quantity of each magnetically sorted T cell population. From each sorted fraction, genomic DNA was isolated and quantified by UV absorbance on a Nanodrop 2000c.

The full study reports these points: Because the study included only a small number of donors, the genetic and exposure-history diversity represented was limited. Compared with non-shared clonotypes, clonotypes shared by all four sorted-subset donors had higher generation probabilities. Pairwise subsampling led to the expectation that sequencing depth would affect the degree of clonotype sharing among donors. When a handful of donors were compared, the shared fraction of clonotypes was roughly 4.8% for naive CD4, 3.5% for naive CD8, more than 2% for memory CD4, and roughly 0.4% for memory CD8. Incomplete sequencing was indicated by rarefaction of sorted-subset datasets, despite the large sequencing depth. Sampling was restricted to blood, and TCR repertoires in tissues likely differ from the TCR repertoires found in blood. Naive subsets generally had larger estimated clonotype richness than memory subsets.

Using the deep immunoSEQ assay, multiplex PCR amplified TCR CDR3 regions from genomic DNA. Extracted genomic DNA from each cell subset was spread evenly across all wells of several immunoSEQ 96-well plates, with each plate serving as a replicate. Each replicate PCR for sorted subsets received approximately 200 ng genomic DNA, equal to about 29,000 T cell genomes. The purified libraries were quantified using a Qubit 3.0 fluorometer, sized with a Bioanalyzer 2100, and then quantified again using the KAPA Library Quantification kit. A separate single-read 150-cycle Illumina NextSeq 550 flow cell was used to sequence each immunoSEQ 96-well plate. As for how the authors treated the data: Because the immunoSEQ output included only junctional sequences and no quality scores, the filtering could not be the same as the filtering used for full-length reads. Sequences were annotated with PyIR, a Python wrapper for IgBLAST v1.9, using IMGT germline references to assign V/J genes and CDR3. Any read was removed if the V/J assignment was weak (E-value above 1e-6), the CDR3 was missing, or the read contained stop codons, out-of-frame junctions, or ambiguous translated residues. V3J clonotypes were defined as sequences sharing the same inferred V gene, J gene, and CDR3 amino acid sequence. Percentage overlap between repertoires was calculated by dividing the number of shared unique clonotypes by the size of the smaller repertoire. Repertoire richness was assessed with RTK rarefaction, the Chao1 estimator, and Recon v2.1 estimates of unobserved clonotypes. Generation probabilities for all TCRbeta clonotypes obtained by the gDNA method from four donors were computed using OLGA. TCRdb took over this immuneACCESS table, retaining in-frame rearrangements with V and J assigned. Such tables are incomplete; in checked studies, under half of the missing clones stem from an unresolved V gene, and the remainder is unexplained. That table furnishes V, J and clone size, whereas the DNA furnished D and trimming. In this sample the table shows about 510,000 clones, 90% to 96% of which occur a single time. The top ten clones comprise roughly 0.06% of the sample.

The sample holds a few counts of this clone. Its antigen is currently not known. No base qualities exist here, and no much larger clone lies one base off it. The TCR originated in a woman in her twenties or thirties in good health. This chain is built from TRBV28 and TRBJ2-7, with 10 central nucleotides matching TRBD1. The sequenced material came from naive CD4+ T cells sorted from blood. The intended sense of this specimen's cell subset or site label: CD45RA+ positively selected. The CDR3 reads CASSSGPWTGGYEQYF. The bases are TGTGCCAGCAGTTCGGGCCCATGGACAGGGGGCTACGAGCAGTACTTC.